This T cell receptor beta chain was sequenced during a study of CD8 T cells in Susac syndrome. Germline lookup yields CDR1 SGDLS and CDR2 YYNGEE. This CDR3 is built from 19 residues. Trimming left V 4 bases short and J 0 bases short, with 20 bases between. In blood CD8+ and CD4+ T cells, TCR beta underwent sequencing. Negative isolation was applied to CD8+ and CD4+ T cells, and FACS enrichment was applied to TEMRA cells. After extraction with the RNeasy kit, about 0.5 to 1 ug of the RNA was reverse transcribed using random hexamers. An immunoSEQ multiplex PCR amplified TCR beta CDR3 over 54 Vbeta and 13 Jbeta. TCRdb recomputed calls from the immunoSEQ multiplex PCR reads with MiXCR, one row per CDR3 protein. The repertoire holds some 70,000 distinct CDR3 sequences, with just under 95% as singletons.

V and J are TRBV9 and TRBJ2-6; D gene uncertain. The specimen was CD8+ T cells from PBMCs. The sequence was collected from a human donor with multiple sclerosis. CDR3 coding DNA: TGTGCCAGCAGCCCGGCCCGAGGCGGACCTGTCTCTGGGGCCAACGTCCTGACTTTC. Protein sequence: CASSPARGGPVSGANVLTF.